This T cell receptor (beta chain) was sequenced during a study of PD-1 blockade in classical Hodgkin lymphoma. Trimming at V came to 0 bases and at J to 6 bases, leaving 14 bases not matched to a gene. The CDR3 has 18 amino acids. Germline V gene sequence: CDR1 LNHNV, CDR2 YYDKDF (reference sequence). Assay used: immunoSEQ multiplex PCR; TCRdb lists only in-frame clones, some missing. The sample has around 29,000 clones, about 89% seen once. Time point of the sample: newly diagnosed, previously untreated cHL patient sample. By magnetic negative selection, CD4+ T cells were purified from thawed PBMCs. The V and J genes are TRBV15 and TRBJ1-2, with 9 nucleotides matching TRBD1. Sequencing used CD4+ T cells from blood. The receptor's source is a human donor with classical Hodgkin lymphoma. CDR3 sequence (DNA): TGTGCCACCAGCAGAGATCTCGTGATAGGACAGGGGTTCAATGGCTACACCTTC. Translating it yields CATSRDLVIGQGFNGYTF.